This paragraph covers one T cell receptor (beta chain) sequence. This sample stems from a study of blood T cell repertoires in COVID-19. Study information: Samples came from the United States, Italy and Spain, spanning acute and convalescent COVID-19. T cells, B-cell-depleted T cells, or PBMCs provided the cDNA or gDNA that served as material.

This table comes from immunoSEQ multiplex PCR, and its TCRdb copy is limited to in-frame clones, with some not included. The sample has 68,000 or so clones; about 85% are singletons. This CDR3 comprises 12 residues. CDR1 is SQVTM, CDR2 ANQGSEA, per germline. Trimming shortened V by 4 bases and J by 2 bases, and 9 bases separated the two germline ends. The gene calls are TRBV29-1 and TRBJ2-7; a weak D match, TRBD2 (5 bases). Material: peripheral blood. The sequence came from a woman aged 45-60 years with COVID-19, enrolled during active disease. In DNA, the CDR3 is TGCAGCGTTGGGGGAGCGCCCTACGAGCAGTACTTC. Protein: CSVGGAPYEQYF.